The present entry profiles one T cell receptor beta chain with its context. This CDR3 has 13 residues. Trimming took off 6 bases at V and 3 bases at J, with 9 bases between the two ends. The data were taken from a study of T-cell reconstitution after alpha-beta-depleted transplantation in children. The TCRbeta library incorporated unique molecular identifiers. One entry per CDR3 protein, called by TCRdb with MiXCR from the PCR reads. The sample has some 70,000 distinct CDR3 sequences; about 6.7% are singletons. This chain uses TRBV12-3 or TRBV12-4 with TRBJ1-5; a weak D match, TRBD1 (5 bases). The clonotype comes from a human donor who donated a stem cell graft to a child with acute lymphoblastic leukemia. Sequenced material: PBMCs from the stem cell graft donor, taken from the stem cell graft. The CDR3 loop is CASRGTLNQPQHF. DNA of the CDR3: TGTGCCAGCAGGGGGACCCTCAATCAGCCCCAGCATTTT.